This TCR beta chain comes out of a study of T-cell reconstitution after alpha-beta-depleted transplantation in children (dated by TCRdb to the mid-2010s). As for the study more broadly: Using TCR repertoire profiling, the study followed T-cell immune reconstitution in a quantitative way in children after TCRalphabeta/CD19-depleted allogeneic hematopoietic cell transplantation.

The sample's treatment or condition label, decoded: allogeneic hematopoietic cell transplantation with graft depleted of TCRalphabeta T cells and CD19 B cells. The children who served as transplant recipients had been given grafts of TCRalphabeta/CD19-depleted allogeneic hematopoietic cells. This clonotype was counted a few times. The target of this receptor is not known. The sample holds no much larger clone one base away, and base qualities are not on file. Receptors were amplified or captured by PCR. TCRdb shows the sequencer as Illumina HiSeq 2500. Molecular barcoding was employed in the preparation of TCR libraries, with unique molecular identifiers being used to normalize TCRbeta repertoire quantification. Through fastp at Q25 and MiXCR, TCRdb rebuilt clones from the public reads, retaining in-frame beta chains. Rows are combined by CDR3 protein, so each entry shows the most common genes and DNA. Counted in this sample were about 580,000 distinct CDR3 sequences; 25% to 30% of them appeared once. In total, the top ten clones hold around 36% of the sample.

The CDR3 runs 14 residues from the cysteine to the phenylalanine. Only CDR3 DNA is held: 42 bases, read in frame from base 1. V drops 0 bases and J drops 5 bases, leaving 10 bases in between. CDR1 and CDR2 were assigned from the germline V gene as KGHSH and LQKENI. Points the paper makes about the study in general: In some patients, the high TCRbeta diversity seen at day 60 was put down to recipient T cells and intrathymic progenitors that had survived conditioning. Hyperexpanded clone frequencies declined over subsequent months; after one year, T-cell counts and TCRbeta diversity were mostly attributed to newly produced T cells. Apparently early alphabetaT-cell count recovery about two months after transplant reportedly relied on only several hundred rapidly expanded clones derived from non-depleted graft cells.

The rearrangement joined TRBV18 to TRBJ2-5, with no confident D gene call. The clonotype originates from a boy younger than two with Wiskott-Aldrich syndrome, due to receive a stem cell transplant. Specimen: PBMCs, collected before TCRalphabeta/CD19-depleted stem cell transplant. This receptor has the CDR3 CASSPPSQSETQYF. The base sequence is TGTGCCAGCTCACCACCGAGCCAATCGGAGACCCAGTACTTC.